The rows below give T cell receptor beta chains drawn from one sample of a study of T cells after yellow fever vaccination. TCRdb recomputed calls from the 5' RACE reads with MiXCR, one row per CDR3 protein. The table shows over 130,000 distinct CDR3 sequences, with roughly 8.2% occurring only once. Material: CD4+ T cells sorted from PBMCs, obtained 5 days after the yellow fever booster vaccination. Receptor source: a man aged 30-40 years who received the YFV17D yellow fever vaccine. Each CDR3 is given with its conserved first and last residue. The order of the fields is clone size, D gene, V gene, J gene, CDR3 DNA, CDR3 protein. A D gene is named only where the DNA matches it firmly. A clone size is listed for some rows: how often the clone was seen (once, few, many), or a class if it is expanded.

>few|NA|TRBV20-1|TRBJ1-2
TGCAGTGCTAGAGATTTGGGACGTTCGCGGTATGGCTACACCTTC
CSARDLGRSRYGYTF
>NA|NA|TRBV4-2|TRBJ1-4
TGTGCCAGCAGCCAAGAGGCAGCAACTAATGAAAAACTGTTTTTT
CASSQEAATNEKLFF
>NA|NA|TRBV5-1|TRBJ2-1
TGCGCCAGCAGTTTCCTGGAGGAGCAGTTCTTC
CASSFLEEQFF
>many|NA|TRBV5-1|TRBJ2-1
TGCGCCAGCAGAGGCGGGATTGCCTACAATGAGCAGTTCTTC
CASRGGIAYNEQFF
>many|TRBD1|TRBV20-1|TRBJ2-1
TGCAGTGCTTGGACAGGGAGGAATGAGCAGTTCTTC
CSAWTGRNEQFF
>many|TRBD1|TRBV7-6|TRBJ1-2
TGTGCCAGCAGCTTAGTGGGAGGACAGGCGACTAACTATGGCTACACCTTC
CASSLVGGQATNYGYTF
>many|NA|TRBV20-1|TRBJ2-7
TGCAGTGCTAGTGGGCAGCCGCCAAGCGAGCAGTACTTC
CSASGQPPSEQYF
>many|TRBD1|TRBV6-5|TRBJ2-7
TGTGCCAGCAGCGGGACAGGGAGAGGCTACGAGCAGTACTTC
CASSGTGRGYEQYF
>many|NA|TRBV12-3/TRBV12-4|TRBJ1-5
TGTGCCAGCGCTAGGGGGGATAGCAATCAGCCCCAGCATTTT
CASARGDSNQPQHF
>NA|NA|TRBV6-5|TRBJ2-1
TGTGCCAGCAGTTTGAGGAGTCCACCGGATGAGCAGTTCTTC
CASSLRSPPDEQFF
>many|TRBD1|TRBV20-1|TRBJ2-5
TGCAGTGCTAGGTGGACAGGCCAAGAGACCCAGTACTTC
CSARWTGQETQYF
>NA|NA|TRBV20-1|TRBJ2-5
TGCAGTGCTTACTTCGTAGGGACCCAGTACTTC
CSAYFVGTQYF
>many|TRBD1|TRBV12-3/TRBV12-4|TRBJ2-1
TGTGCCAGCACACCACCCCGGGACAGGGGGCAGTTCTTC
CASTPPRDRGQFF
>many|TRBD2|TRBV13|TRBJ2-3
TGTGCCAGCATCCGGAGCGGGAGGGGGACAGATACGCAGTATTTT
CASIRSGRGTDTQYF